The T cell receptor (beta chain) described here comes from a study of shared clonotypes between healthy human individuals. Study as a whole: Those who served as donors were a couple of women and a few men between the ages of 18 and 49. For every donor, three CD4 naive, three CD4 memory, two CD8 naive and one CD8 memory plates were used.

Partitioning of CD4+ cells yielded a CD45RA+ naive subset and a CD45RA-negative memory subset. CDR3 length: 14 residues. V shed 4 bases and J 9 bases; nucleotides not matched to a gene: 5. Germline V CDR1 and CDR2: SGHRS, YFSETQ. The authors' processing: From ImmunoSEQ came sequences covering only the junction and carrying no quality scores, so filtering differed. TCRdb's table, derived via immunoSEQ multiplex PCR, lists solely in-frame clones and lacks some. V, J and clone size reflect that table, while D and trimming were determined from the DNA. The repertoire has approximately 1,500,000 clones, about 96% of them found once; the top ten carry approximately 1%.

The genes are TRBV5-1 and TRBJ2-1; 12 bases are a match to TRBD2. This TCR derives from a man aged 25-45 years in good health. Input material: naive CD4+ T cells sorted from blood. As for subset: CD45RA+ positively selected. The CDR3 nucleotides read TGCGCCAGCAGCCTGACTAGCGGGAGTCCTGAGCAGTTCTTC. It encodes CASSLTSGSPEQFF.